This T cell receptor (beta chain) was obtained from a study of T cells in localized non-small cell lung cancer. The method was immunoSEQ multiplex PCR; TCRdb's version includes in-frame clones alone and lacks a portion of them. The data contain fewer than 2,000 clones, roughly 30% of them seen just once; the ten biggest clones take up 15% to 25%. This clone is termed large. The antigen remains unidentified. Other DNA sequences within the sample encode an identical CDR3. Regarding the study as a whole: Only one tumor region was sequenced, so heterogeneity remains possible.

Sample: normal lung tissue next to the tumor, taken before any cancer treatment. This TCR was recovered from an older male donor with stage I squamous cell lung carcinoma.

CDR3 sequence (DNA): TGTGCCAGCAGTGAAGCGGGGACAGTGAGTGAGCAGTTCTTC. Its translation is CASSEAGTVSEQFF. V and J are TRBV6-1 and TRBJ2-1; 7 bases align to TRBD1. J was trimmed by 9 bases and V by 0 bases; bases with no gene match: 5. The CDR3 sequence is 14 residues long. Germline assignment: CDR1 MNHNS and CDR2 SASEGT.